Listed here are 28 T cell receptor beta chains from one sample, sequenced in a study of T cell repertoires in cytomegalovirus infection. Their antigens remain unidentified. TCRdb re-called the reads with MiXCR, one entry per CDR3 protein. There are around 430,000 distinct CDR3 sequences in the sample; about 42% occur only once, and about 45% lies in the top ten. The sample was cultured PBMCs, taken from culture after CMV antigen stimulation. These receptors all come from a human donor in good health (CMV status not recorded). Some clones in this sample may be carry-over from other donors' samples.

The CDR3: CASSIRARGGEAFF. The CDR3 DNA reads as TGTGCCAGCAGCATTAGGGCCCGAGGGGGTGAAGCTTTCTTT. The gene calls are TRBV7-2 and TRBJ1-1, with a possible D match to TRBD1 (6 bases). Trimming took off 5 bases at V and 7 bases at J, with 17 bases between the two ends. Germline-derived CDR1 and CDR2 are SGHTA and FQGNSA. The CDR3 is made up of 14 amino acids.

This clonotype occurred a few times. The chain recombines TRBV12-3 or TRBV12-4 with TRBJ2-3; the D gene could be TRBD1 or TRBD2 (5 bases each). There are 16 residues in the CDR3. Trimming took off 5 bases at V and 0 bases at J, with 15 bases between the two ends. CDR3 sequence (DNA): TGTGCCAGCAGTCCTTATTCCGGGGCTAGCACAGATACGCAGTATTTT. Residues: CASSPYSGASTDTQYF.

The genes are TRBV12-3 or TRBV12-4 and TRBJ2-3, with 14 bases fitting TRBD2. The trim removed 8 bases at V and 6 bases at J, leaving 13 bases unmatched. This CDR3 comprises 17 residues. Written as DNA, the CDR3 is TGTGCCAGCTTCGGGACTAGCGGGGGCGCCGATCGGGATACGCAGTATTTT. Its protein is CASFGTSGGADRDTQYF.

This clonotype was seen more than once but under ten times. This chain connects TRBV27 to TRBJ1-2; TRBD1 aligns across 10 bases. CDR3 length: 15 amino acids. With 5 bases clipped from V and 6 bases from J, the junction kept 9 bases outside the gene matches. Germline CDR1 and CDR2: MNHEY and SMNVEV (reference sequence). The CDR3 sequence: CASSRQGAPTNGYTF. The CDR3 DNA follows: TGTGCCAGCAGTCGACAGGGGGCGCCCACAAATGGCTACACCTTC.

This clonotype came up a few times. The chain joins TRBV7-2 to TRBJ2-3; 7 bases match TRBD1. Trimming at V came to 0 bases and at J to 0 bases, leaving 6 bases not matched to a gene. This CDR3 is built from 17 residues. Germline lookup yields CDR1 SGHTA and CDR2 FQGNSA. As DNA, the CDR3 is TGTGCCAGCAGCTTAGCGCTAGGGGGCCTAAGCACAGATACGCAGTATTTT. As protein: CASSLALGGLSTDTQYF. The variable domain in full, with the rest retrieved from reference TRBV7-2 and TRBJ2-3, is GAGVSQSPSNKVTEKGKDVELRCDPISGHTALYWYRQSLGQGLEFLIYFQGNSAPDKSGLPSDRFSAERTGGSVSTLTIQRTQQEDSAVYLCASSLALGGLSTDTQYFGPGTRLTVL.

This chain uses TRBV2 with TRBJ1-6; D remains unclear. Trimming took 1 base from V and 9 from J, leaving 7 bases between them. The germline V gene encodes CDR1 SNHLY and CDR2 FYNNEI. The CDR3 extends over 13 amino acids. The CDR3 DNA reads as TGTGCCAGCAGTGAAGAGTTGGGTTCACCCCTCCACTTT. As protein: CASSEELGSPLHF. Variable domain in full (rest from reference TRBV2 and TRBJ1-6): EPEVTQTPSHQVTQMGQEVILRCVPISNHLYFYWYRQILGQKVEFLVSFYNNEISEKSEIFDDQFSVERPDGSNFTLKIRSTKLEDSAMYFCASSEELGSPLHFGNGTRLTVT.

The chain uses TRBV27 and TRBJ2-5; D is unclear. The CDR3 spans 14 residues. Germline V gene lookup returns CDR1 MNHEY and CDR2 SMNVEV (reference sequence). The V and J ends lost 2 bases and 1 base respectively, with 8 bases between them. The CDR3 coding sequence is TGTGCCAGCAGTTTAACCCCCCGCCAAGAGACCCAGTACTTC. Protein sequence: CASSLTPRQETQYF.

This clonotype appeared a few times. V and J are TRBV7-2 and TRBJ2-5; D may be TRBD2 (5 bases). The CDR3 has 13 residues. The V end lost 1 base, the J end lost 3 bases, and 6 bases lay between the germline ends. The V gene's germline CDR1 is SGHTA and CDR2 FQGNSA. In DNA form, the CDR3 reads TGTGCCAGCAGCTTAGTGAGGGAAGAGACCCAGTACTTC. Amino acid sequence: CASSLVREETQYF.

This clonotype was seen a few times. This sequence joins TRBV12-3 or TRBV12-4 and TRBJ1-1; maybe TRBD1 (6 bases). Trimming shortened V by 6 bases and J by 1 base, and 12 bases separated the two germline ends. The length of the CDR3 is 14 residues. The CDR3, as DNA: TGTGCCAGCAGCCCCGGGGGGCGGAACACTGAAGCTTTCTTT. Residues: CASSPGGRNTEAFF.

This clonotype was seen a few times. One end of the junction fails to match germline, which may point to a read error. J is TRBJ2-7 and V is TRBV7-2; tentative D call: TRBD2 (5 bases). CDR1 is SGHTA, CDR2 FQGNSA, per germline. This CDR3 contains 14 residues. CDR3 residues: CASSLAGFSFEQYF. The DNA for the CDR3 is TGTGCCAGCAGCCTAGCTGGATTTTCTTTCGAGCAGTACTTC.

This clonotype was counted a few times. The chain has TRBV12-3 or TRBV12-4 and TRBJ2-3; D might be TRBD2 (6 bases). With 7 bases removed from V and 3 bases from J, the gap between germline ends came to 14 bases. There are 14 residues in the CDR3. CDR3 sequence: CASTRLGGTDTQYF. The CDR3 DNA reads TGTGCCAGCACCAGATTGGGGGGTACAGATACGCAGTATTTT.

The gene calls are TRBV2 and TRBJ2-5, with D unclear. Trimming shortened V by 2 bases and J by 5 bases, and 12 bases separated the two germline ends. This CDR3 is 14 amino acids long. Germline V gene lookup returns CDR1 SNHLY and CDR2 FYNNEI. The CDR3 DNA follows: TGTGCCAGCAGTGAAAGGGCTCCTGGTGAGACCCAGTACTTC. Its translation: CASSERAPGETQYF.

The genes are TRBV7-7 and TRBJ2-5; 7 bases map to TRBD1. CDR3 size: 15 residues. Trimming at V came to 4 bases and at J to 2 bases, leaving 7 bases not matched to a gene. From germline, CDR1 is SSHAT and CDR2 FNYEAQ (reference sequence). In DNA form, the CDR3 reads TGTGCCAGCAGCTACGTTCCAGGGGGTCAAGAGACCCAGTACTTC. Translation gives CASSYVPGGQETQYF. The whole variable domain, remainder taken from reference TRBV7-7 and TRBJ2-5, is GAGVSQSPRYKVTKRGQDVTLRCDPISSHATLYWYQQALGQGPEFLTYFNYEAQPDKSGLPSDRFSAERPEGSISTLTIQRTEQRDSAMYRCASSYVPGGQETQYFGPGTRLLVL.

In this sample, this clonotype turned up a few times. The CDR3 DNA reads as TGTGCCAGTAGCCTCGGATCGGGCACCGGGGAGCTGTTTTTT. Encoded protein: CASSLGSGTGELFF. V is TRBV19 and J is TRBJ2-2; D is unresolved. V gave up 6 bases and J gave up 4 bases, with 12 bases separating them. Germline V gives CDR1 LNHDA, CDR2 SQIVND (reference sequence). The CDR3 consists of 14 residues.

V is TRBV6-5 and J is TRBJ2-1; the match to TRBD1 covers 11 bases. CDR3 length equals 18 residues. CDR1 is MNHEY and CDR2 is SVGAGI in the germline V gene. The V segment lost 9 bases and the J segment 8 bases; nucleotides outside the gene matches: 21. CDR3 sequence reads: CASSRDRGLGHSWDEQFF. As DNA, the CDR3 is TGTGCCAGTTCCCGGGACAGGGGGTTAGGGCACTCCTGGGATGAGCAGTTCTTC.

Here the CDR3 reads CASSFTSGGQPQHF. The CDR3 bases are TGTGCCAGCAGCTTTACCAGCGGGGGACAGCCCCAGCATTTT. The chain has TRBV7-2 and TRBJ1-5, with D perhaps TRBD1 (5 bases). V was pared by 3 bases and J by 7 bases, with 13 bases between. In germline, CDR1 is SGHTA, CDR2 FQGNSA. The CDR3 has 14 residues.

The CDR3 region is CASLQGVGSGELFF. The CDR3 region has the DNA TGTGCCAGCCTACAGGGAGTGGGATCCGGGGAGCTGTTTTTT. The chain employs TRBV5-5 and TRBJ2-2, with D possibly being TRBD1 (6 bases). The CDR3 consists of 14 residues. Per germline, CDR1 SGHKS and CDR2 YYEKEE (reference sequence). Trimming stripped 7 bases from V and 6 bases from J, with 16 bases between.

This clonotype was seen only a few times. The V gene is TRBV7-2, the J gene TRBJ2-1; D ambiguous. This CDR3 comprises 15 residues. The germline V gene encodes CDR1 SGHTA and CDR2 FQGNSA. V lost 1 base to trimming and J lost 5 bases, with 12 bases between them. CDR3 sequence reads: CASSLGPDTHNEQFF. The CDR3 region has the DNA TGTGCCAGCAGCTTAGGCCCGGATACACACAATGAGCAGTTCTTC.

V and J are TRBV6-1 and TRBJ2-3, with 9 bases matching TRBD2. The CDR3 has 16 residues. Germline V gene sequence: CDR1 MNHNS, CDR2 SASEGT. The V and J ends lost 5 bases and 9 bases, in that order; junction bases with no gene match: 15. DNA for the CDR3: TGTGCCAGCAGTTCGGGGGGACTAGCAGGGGAAAAAACGCAGTATTTT. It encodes CASSSGGLAGEKTQYF.

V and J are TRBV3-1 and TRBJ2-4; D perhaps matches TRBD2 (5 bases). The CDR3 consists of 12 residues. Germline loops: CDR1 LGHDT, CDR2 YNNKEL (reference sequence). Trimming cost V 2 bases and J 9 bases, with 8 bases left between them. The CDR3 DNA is TGTGCCAGCAGCCAACGGGATGGCATTCAGTACTTC. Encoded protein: CASSQRDGIQYF.

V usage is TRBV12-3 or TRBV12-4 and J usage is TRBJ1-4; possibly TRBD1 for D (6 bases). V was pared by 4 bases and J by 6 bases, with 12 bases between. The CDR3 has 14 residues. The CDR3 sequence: CASSSDSIDEKLFF. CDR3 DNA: TGTGCCAGCAGTTCGGACAGCATAGATGAAAAACTGTTTTTT.

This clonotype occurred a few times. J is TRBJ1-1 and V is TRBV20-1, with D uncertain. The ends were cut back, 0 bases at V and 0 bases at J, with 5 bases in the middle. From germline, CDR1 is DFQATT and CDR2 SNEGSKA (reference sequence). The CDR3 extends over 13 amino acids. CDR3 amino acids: CSARDPMNTEAFF. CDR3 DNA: TGCAGTGCTAGAGACCCTATGAACACTGAAGCTTTCTTT.

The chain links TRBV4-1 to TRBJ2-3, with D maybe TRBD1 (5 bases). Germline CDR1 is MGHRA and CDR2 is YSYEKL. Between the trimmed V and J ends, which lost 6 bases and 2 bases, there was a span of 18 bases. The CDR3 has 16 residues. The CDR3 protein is CASRKEAYRPTDTQYF. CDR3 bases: TGCGCCAGCAGGAAAGAGGCCTACAGGCCCACAGATACGCAGTATTTT.

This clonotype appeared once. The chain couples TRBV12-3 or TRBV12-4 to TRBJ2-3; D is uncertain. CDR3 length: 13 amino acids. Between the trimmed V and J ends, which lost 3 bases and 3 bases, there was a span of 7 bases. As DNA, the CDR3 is TGTGCCAGCAGTTTCGCCCAAACAGATACGCAGTATTTT. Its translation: CASSFAQTDTQYF.

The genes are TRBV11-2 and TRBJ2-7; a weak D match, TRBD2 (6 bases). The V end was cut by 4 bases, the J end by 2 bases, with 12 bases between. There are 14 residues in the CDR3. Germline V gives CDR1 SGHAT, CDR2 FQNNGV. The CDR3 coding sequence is TGTGCCAGCAGCTGGGGGGAACCAACCTACGAGCAGTACTTC. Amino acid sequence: CASSWGEPTYEQYF.

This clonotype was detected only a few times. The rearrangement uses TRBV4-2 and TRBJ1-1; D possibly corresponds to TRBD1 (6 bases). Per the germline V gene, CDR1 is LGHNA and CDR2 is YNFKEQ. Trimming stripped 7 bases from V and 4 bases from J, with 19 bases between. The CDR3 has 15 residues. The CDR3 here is CASTQGGVGVTEAFF. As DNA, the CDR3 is TGTGCCAGCACGCAAGGGGGGGTGGGAGTCACTGAAGCTTTCTTT.

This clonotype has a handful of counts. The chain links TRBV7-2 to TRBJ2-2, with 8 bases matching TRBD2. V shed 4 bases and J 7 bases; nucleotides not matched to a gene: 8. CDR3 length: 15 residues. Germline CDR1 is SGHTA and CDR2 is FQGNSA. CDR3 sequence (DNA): TGTGCCAGCAGCTCCCGCGGGGGGCAAAGCGGGGAGCTGTTTTTT. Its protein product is CASSSRGGQSGELFF.

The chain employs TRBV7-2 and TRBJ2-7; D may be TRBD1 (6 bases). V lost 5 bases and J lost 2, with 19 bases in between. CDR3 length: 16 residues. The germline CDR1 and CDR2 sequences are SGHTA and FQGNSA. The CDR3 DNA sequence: TGTGCCAGCAGCCGACCCGTGACAGGCCTAACCTACGAGCAGTACTTC. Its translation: CASSRPVTGLTYEQYF.